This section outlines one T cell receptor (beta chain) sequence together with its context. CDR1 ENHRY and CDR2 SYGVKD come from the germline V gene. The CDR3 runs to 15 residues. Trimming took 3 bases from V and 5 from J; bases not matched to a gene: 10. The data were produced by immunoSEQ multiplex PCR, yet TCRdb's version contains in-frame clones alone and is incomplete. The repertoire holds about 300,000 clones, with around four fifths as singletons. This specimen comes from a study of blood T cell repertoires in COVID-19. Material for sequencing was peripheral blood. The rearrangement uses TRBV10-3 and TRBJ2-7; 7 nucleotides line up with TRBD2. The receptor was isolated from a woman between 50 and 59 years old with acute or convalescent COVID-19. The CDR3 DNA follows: TGTGCCATCAGTGAATCCTGGGGGGGGGATGACGAGCAGTACTTC. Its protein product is CAISESWGGDDEQYF.